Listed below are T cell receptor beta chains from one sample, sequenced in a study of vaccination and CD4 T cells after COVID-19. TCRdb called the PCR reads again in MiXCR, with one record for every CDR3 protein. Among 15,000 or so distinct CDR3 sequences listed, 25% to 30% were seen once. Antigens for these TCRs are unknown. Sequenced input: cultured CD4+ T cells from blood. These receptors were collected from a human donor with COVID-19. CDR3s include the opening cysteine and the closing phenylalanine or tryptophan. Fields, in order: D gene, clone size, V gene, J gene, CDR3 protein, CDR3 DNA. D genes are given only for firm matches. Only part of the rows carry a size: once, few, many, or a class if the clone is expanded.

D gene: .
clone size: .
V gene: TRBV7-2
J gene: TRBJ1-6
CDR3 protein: CASSSPTGPSPLHF
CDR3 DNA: TGTGCCAGCAGCTCCCCCACGGGGCCGTCACCCCTCCACTTT

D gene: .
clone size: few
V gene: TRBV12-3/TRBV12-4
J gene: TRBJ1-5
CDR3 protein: CASSGAYSNQPQHF
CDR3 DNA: TGTGCCAGCTCCGGGGCATATAGCAATCAGCCCCAGCATTTT

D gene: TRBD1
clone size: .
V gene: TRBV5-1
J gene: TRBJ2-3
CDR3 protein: CASSPGGGTDTQYF
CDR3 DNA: TGCGCCAGCAGCCCAGGGGGCGGCACAGATACGCAGTATTTT

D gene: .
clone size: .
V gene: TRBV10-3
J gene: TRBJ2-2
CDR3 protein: CAISQKTGELFF
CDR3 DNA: TGTGCCATCAGTCAGAAGACCGGGGAGCTGTTTTTT

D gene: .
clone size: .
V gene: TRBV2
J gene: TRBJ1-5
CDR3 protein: CASSEVFQVNQPQHF
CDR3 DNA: TGTGCCAGCAGTGAGGTGTTTCAGGTAAATCAGCCCCAGCATTTT

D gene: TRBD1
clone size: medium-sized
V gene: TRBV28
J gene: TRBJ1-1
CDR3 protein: CASSLMATSTGYSPEAFF
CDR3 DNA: TGTGCCAGCAGTTTAATGGCCACCTCGACAGGGTACTCCCCCGAAGCTTTCTTT

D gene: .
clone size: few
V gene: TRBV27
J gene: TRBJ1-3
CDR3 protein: CASSLQGNPGNTIYF
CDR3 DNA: TGTGCCAGCAGTTTACAGGGAAATCCTGGAAACACCATATATTTT

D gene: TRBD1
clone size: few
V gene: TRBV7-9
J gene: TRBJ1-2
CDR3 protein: CASSPQDRDNYGYTF
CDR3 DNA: TGTGCCAGCAGCCCCCAGGACAGGGACAACTATGGCTACACCTTC

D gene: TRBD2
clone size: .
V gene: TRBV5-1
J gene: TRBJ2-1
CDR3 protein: CASSFIGLAGGFYNEQFF
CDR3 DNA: TGCGCCAGCAGCTTCATCGGACTAGCGGGGGGGTTCTACAATGAGCAGTTCTTC

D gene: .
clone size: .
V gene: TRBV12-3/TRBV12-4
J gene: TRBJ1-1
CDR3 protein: CASSLRGRAGLEAFF
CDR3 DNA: TGTGCCAGCAGTTTAAGAGGCCGGGCAGGGCTCGAAGCTTTCTTT

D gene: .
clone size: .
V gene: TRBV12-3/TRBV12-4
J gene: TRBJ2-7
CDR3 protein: CASNTTGTLAYEQYF
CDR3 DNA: TGTGCCAGCAACACCACCGGGACATTGGCCTACGAGCAGTACTTC

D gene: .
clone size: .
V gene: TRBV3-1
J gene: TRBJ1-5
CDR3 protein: CASSQEADSNQPQHF
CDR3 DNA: TGTGCCAGCAGCCAAGAGGCGGATAGCAATCAGCCCCAGCATTTT

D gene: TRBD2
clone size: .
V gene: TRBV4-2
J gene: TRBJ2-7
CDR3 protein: CASSQDGTSGIYEQYF
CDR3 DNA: TGTGCCAGCAGCCAAGATGGGACTAGCGGTATCTACGAGCAGTACTTC

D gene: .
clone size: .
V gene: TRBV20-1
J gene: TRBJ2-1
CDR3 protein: CSASTYNEQFF
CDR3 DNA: TGCAGTGCTTCAACCTACAATGAGCAGTTCTTC

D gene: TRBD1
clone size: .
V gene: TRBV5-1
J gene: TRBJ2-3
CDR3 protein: CASSPGTGGRIDTQYF
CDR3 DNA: TGCGCCAGCAGCCCCGGGACAGGGGGTAGGATAGATACGCAGTATTTT

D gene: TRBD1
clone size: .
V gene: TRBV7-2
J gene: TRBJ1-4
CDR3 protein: CASSLDRGQEKLFF
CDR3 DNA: TGTGCCAGCAGCCTGGACAGGGGGCAAGAAAAACTGTTTTTT

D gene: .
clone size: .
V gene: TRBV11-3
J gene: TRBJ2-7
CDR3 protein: CASSPFFQLYEQYF
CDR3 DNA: TGTGCCAGCAGCCCCTTTTTCCAGCTTTACGAGCAGTACTTC

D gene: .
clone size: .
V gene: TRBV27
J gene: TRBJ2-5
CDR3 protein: CASSNGGPGGAQETQYF
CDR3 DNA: TGTGCCAGCAGTAATGGGGGACCCGGGGGCGCTCAAGAGACCCAGTACTTC

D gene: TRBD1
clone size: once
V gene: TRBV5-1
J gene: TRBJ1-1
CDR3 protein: CASSSGQGNTEAFF
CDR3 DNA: TGCGCCAGCAGCTCGGGACAGGGGAACACTGAAGCTTTCTTT

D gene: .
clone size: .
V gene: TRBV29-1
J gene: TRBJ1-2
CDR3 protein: CSVESLSRDGGYTF
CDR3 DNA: TGCAGCGTTGAGTCTCTGTCCCGGGACGGCGGCTACACCTTC

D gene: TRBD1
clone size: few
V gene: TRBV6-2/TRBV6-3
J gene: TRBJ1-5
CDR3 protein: CALPGGGKTLNSNQPQHF
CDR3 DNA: TGTGCCCTACCTGGAGGGGGCAAAACGCTAAATAGCAATCAGCCCCAGCATTTT

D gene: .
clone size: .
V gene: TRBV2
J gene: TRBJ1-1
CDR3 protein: CASSRTVSGARAIMNTEAFF
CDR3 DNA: TGTGCCAGCAGCCGAACAGTATCGGGGGCACGAGCAATAATGAACACTGAAGCTTTCTTT

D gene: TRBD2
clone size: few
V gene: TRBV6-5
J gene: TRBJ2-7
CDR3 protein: CASSYPGGYEQYF
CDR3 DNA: TGTGCCAGCAGTTACCCGGGGGGCTACGAGCAGTACTTC

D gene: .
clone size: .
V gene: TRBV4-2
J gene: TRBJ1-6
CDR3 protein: CASSQDHRSYNSPLHF
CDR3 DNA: TGTGCCAGCAGCCAAGATCATAGGTCCTATAATTCACCCCTCCACTTT

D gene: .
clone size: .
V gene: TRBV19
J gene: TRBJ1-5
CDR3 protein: CASSTGGQTNQPQHF
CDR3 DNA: TGTGCCAGTAGTACCGGCGGGCAGACCAATCAGCCCCAGCATTTT

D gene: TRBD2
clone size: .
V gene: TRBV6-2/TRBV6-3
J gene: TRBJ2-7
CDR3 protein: CASSYPTSRSYEQYF
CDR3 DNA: TGTGCCAGCAGTTACCCGACTAGCAGGTCCTACGAGCAGTACTTC

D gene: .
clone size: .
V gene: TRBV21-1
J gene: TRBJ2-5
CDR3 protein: CASSKAERGYQETQYF
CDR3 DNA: TGTGCCAGCAGCAAAGCGGAGCGGGGGTACCAAGAGACCCAGTACTTC

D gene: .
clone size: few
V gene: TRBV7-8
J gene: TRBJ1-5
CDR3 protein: CASSLISSQGNQPQHF
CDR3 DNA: TGTGCCAGCAGCTTAATCAGTAGTCAGGGCAATCAGCCCCAGCATTTT

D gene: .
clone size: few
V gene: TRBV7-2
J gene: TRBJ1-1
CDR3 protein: CASSLASLATEAFF
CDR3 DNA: TGTGCCAGCAGCTTAGCCTCTCTGGCCACTGAAGCTTTCTTT

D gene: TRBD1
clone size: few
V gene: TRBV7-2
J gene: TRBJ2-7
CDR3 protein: CASSLVLRQGLTYEQYF
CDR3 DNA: TGTGCCAGCAGCTTAGTTTTACGACAGGGGCTCACCTACGAGCAGTACTTC

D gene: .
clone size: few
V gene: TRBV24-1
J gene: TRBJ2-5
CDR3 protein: CATSAAQETQYF
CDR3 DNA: TGTGCCACCAGTGCGGCCCAAGAGACCCAGTACTTC

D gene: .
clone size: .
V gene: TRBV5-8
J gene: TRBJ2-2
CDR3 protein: CASSLQGVSGRTNTGELFF
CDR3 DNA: TGTGCCAGCAGCTTGCAGGGTGTTTCGGGACGTACGAACACCGGGGAGCTGTTTTTT

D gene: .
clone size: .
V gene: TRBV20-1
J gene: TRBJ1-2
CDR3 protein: CSARAGSGMGGYTF
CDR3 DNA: TGCAGTGCTAGAGCAGGAAGTGGGATGGGCGGCTACACCTTC

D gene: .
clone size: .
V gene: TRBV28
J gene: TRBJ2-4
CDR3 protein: CASSFGGGHKNIQYF
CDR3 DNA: TGTGCCAGCAGTTTTGGGGGGGGCCACAAAAACATTCAGTACTTC

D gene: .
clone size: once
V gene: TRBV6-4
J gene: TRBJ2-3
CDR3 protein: CASSAVRIPGPRITDTQYF
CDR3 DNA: TGTGCCAGCAGTGCCGTAAGAATTCCGGGACCTAGGATCACAGATACGCAGTATTTT

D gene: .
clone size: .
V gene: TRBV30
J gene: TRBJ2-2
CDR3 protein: CAWRVGTNTGELFF
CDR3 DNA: TGTGCCTGGAGGGTCGGGACGAACACCGGGGAGCTGTTTTTT

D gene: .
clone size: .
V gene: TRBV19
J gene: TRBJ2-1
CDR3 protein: CASSIVGSRSSYNEQFF
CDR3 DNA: TGTGCCAGTAGTATTGTGGGCAGTCGGAGCTCCTACAATGAGCAGTTCTTC

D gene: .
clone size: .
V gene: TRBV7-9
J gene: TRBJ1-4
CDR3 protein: CASSSGGANEKLFF
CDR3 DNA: TGTGCCAGCAGCTCGGGGGGGGCCAATGAAAAACTGTTTTTT

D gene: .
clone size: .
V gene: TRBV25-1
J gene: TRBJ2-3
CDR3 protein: CASSEWKTSTDTQYF
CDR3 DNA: TGTGCCAGCAGTGAATGGAAGACTAGCACAGATACGCAGTATTTT

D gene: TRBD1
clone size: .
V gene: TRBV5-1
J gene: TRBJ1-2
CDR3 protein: CASSPQGAHGYTF
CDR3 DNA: TGCGCCAGCAGCCCACAGGGGGCGCATGGCTACACCTTC

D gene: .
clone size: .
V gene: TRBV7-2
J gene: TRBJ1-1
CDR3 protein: CASSREQSNTEAFF
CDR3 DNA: TGTGCCAGCAGCCGGGAGCAGTCGAACACTGAAGCTTTCTTT

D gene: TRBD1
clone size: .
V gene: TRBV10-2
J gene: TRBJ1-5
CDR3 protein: CASRRDSLNQPQHF
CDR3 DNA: TGCGCCAGCAGGCGGGACAGCCTCAATCAGCCCCAGCATTTT

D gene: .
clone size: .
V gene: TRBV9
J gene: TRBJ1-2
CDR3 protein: CASSVNAGPNYGYTF
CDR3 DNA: TGTGCCAGCAGCGTAAATGCAGGTCCTAACTATGGCTACACCTTC

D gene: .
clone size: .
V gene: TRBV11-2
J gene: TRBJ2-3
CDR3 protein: CASSLNLRAFADTQYF
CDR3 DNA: TGTGCCAGCAGCTTAAATCTCCGGGCATTCGCAGATACGCAGTATTTT

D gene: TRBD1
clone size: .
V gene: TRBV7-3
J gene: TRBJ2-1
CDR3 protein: CASSPGQGAEQFF
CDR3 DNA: TGTGCCAGCAGCCCGGGACAGGGGGCTGAGCAGTTCTTC

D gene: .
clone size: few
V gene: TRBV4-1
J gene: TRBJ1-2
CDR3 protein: CASSQDPGGTNYGYTF
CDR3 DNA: TGCGCCAGCAGCCAGGACCCTGGCGGGACTAACTATGGCTACACCTTC

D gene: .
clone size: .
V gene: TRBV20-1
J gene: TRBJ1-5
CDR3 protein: CSAPGDLGGGNQPQHF
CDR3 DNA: TGCAGTGCTCCGGGGGACCTCGGGGGGGGCAATCAGCCCCAGCATTTT

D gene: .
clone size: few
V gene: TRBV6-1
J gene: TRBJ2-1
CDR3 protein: CASNRGGGGGNEQFF
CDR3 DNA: TGTGCCAGCAACCGGGGTGGGGGAGGGGGCAATGAGCAGTTCTTC

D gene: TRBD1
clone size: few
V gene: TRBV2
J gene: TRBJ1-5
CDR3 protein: CASSLTGGVGQPQHF
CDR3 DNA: TGTGCCAGCAGCCTGACAGGGGGCGTGGGCCAGCCCCAGCATTTT